This is a list of T cell receptor beta chains from one sample in a study of cytomegalovirus exposure and HLA in healthy donors. The protocol was immunoSEQ multiplex PCR, while the TCRdb copy is restricted to in-frame clones and leaves out a portion. The sample carries around 87,000 clones, 76% recorded once. The sequencing sample was made of PBMCs. Every receptor here comes from a man between 35 and 55 years old in good health and CMV-seronegative. CDR3s leave out the opening cysteine and the closing phenylalanine or tryptophan. Each record gives: V gene, D gene, J gene, CDR3 protein. A D gene is named only where the DNA matches it firmly.

TRBV6-6	.	TRBJ2-7	ASSVLGTPYEQY
TRBV19	.	TRBJ1-2	ASTSDSSKHYGYT
TRBV5-1	.	TRBJ2-5	ASSLAGSGETQY
TRBV25-1	.	TRBJ2-7	ASSALVEQY
TRBV6-5	TRBD1	TRBJ2-7	ASSNYRGSYEQY
TRBV19	TRBD1	TRBJ2-6	ASSISPGQGLPRVGANVLT
TRBV5-6	TRBD2	TRBJ2-3	ASSLALAGGQDTQY
TRBV30	.	TRBJ1-6	ALGRTPPLH
TRBV7-3	.	TRBJ2-7	ASSPTSDSYEQY
TRBV6-1	.	TRBJ1-6	ASNTEGSPLH
TRBV4-1	TRBD1	TRBJ1-1	ASSQETLRGRAAF
TRBV6-5	.	TRBJ2-3	ASSLPGTDTQY
TRBV19	TRBD2	TRBJ2-5	ASSILLAGAATQY
TRBV18	.	TRBJ1-2	ASSPRSGSSGSYT
TRBV28	TRBD2	TRBJ2-7	ASSASTGGPYEQY
TRBV27	TRBD2	TRBJ2-7	ASSPRTSEQYEQY
TRBV6-1	TRBD2	TRBJ2-1	ASSDPSGGADYNEQF
TRBV4-1	.	TRBJ2-2	ASSQRPSGVTNTGELF
TRBV29-1	TRBD1	TRBJ2-2	SVAQGASTGELF
TRBV5-7	.	TRBJ1-1	ASSPGDVKETEAF
TRBV6-5	.	TRBJ2-4	ASSYSSRGIQY
TRBV7-9	TRBD1	TRBJ2-2	AGPTHRGTGELF
TRBV2	.	TRBJ1-1	ASSEDRGMNTEAF
TRBV5-1	TRBD1	TRBJ1-5	ASGYGTGNQPQH
TRBV11-2	.	TRBJ2-7	ASSEAPVEQY
TRBV18	.	TRBJ1-3	ASSPRGNGNTIY
TRBV11-2	TRBD1	TRBJ2-7	ASSPSGQAPEQY
TRBV6-5	TRBD2	TRBJ2-3	ASSYSAGVITDTQY
TRBV19	.	TRBJ2-4	ASSTGTNLAKNIQY
TRBV14	TRBD1	TRBJ1-5	ASSQARRGQRNQPQH
TRBV6-6	.	TRBJ2-7	ASSYRDTYEQY
TRBV18	TRBD2	TRBJ2-1	ASSQGSGAFNEQF
TRBV11-2	TRBD2	TRBJ2-2	ASSLAALAGSSGELF
TRBV19	.	TRBJ1-2	ASSMAQGTWLGYT
TRBV30	.	TRBJ2-5	AWSASTGAGQY